The present T cell receptor (beta chain) was sequenced within a study of T cell responses to AZD1222 COVID-19 vaccine. TCRdb's table, derived via immunoSEQ multiplex PCR, lists solely in-frame clones and lacks some. The table records under 200,000 clones, 94% of them present only once. CDR3 length: 15 residues. Trimming shortened V by 0 bases and J by 3 bases, and 8 bases separated the two germline ends. Per germline, CDR1 LNHNV and CDR2 YYDKDF (reference sequence). The material was peripheral blood, obtained on day 0 of AZD1222 vaccination. This chain uses TRBV15 with TRBJ1-4, with D perhaps matching TRBD1 (5 bases). The receptor comes from an adult in good health. The chain's CDR3 is CATSRDRDPNEKLFF. The CDR3 DNA follows: TGTGCCACCAGCAGAGACCGGGACCCTAATGAAAAACTGTTTTTT.